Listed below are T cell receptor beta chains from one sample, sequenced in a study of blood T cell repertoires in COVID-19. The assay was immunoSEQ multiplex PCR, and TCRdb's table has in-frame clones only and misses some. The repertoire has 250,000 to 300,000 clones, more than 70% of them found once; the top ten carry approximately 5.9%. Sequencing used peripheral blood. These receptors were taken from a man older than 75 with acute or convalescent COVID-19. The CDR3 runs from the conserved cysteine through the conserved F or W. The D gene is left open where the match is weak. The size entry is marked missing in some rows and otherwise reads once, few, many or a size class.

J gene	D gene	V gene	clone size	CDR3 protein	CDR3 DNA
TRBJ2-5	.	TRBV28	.	CASSGVGRETQYF	TGTGCCAGCAGCGGGGTGGGAAGGGAGACCCAGTACTTC
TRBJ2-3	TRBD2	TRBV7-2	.	CASSLAASGSTDTQYF	TGTGCCAGCAGCTTAGCGGCTAGCGGGAGCACAGATACGCAGTATTTT
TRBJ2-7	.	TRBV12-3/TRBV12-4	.	CASSLEHEQYF	TGTGCCAGCAGTCTCGAGCACGAGCAGTACTTC
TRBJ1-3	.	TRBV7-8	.	CASSPLSSSSGNTIYF	TGTGCCAGCAGCCCCTTGAGTTCGTCTTCTGGAAACACCATATATTTT
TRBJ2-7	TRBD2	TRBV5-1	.	CASSPSGTSSGYEQYF	TGCGCCAGCAGCCCCTCCGGGACTAGCTCGGGGTACGAGCAGTACTTC
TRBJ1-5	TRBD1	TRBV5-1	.	CASSPTTGSNQPQHF	TGCGCCAGCAGCCCGACGACAGGGAGCAATCAGCCCCAGCATTTT
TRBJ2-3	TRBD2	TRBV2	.	CASSAGRVADTQYF	TGTGCCAGCAGTGCGGGGAGGGTTGCAGATACGCAGTATTTT
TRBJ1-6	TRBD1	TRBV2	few	CASKGASAGQGSYNSPLHF	TGTGCCAGCAAAGGGGCCTCCGCCGGACAGGGCTCCTATAATTCACCCCTCCACTTT
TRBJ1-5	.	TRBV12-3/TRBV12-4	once	CASSGGGNQPQHF	TGTGCCAGCAGCGGGGGGGGAAATCAGCCCCAGCATTTT
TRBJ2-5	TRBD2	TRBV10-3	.	CAIRSSGTGETQYF	TGTGCCATCAGAAGTAGCGGGACCGGGGAGACCCAGTACTTC
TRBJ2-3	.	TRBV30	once	CAWSVPGNTDTQYF	TGTGCCTGGAGTGTACCCGGGAACACAGATACGCAGTATTTT
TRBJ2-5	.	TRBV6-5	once	CASSLAVQETQYF	TGTGCCAGCAGTCTGGCGGTTCAAGAGACCCAGTACTTC
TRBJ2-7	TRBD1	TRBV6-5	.	CASSKDRRNEQYF	TGTGCCAGCAGTAAGGACAGGCGAAACGAGCAGTACTTC
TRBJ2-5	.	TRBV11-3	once	CASSLTSGQETQYF	TGTGCCAGCAGCTTAACTTCGGGGCAAGAGACCCAGTACTTC
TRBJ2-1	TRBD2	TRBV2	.	CASREAGVSYNEQFF	TGTGCCAGCAGGGAAGCGGGAGTCTCCTACAATGAGCAGTTCTTC
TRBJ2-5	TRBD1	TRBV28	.	CASSTLLSPRGQGMGQETQYF	TGTGCCAGCAGTACACTATTATCCCCCCGGGGACAGGGTATGGGGCAAGAGACCCAGTACTTC
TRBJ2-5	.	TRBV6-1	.	CASSEVSGTGLRPETQYF	TGTGCCAGCAGTGAAGTGAGTGGGACTGGACTCAGGCCGGAGACCCAGTACTTC
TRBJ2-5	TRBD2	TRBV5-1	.	CASSQTSLRETQYF	TGCGCCAGCAGCCAGACTAGCTTGAGAGAGACCCAGTACTTC
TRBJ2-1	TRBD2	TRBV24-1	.	CATSAARGGDNEQFF	TGTGCCACCAGTGCTGCGCGGGGGGGTGACAATGAGCAGTTCTTC
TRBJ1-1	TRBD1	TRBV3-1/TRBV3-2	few	CASSLGQGIVAFF	TGTGCCAGCAGCCTCGGACAGGGGATAGTAGCTTTCTTT
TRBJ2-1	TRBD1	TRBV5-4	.	CASSYFGTGGYEQFF	TGTGCCAGCAGCTACTTCGGGACAGGGGGGTATGAGCAGTTCTTC
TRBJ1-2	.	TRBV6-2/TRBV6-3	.	CASSYGGHKAYGYTF	TGTGCCAGCAGTTACGGGGGACACAAAGCCTATGGCTACACCTTC
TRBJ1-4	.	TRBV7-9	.	CASSLQGGDEKLFF	TGTGCCAGCAGCTTACAGGGTGGGGATGAAAAACTGTTTTTT
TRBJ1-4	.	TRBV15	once	CATSRVSGINEKLFF	TGTGCCACCAGCAGAGTGTCAGGGATTAATGAAAAACTGTTTTTT
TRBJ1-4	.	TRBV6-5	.	CASSYWGTDEKLFF	TGTGCCAGCAGTTACTGGGGCACCGATGAAAAACTGTTTTTT
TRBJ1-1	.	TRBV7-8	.	CASSFLTGWSTEAFF	TGTGCCAGCAGCTTCTTGACAGGTTGGTCCACTGAAGCTTTCTTT
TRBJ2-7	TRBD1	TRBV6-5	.	CASSYQNRGPYEQYF	TGTGCCAGCAGTTACCAGAACAGGGGACCCTACGAGCAGTACTTC
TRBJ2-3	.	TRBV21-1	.	CASSKWETSGRSSTDTQYF	TGTGCCAGCAGCAAATGGGAGACTAGCGGGAGGTCTAGCACAGATACGCAGTATTTT
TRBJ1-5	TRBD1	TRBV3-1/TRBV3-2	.	CASSKRTGQANSNQPQHF	TGTGCCAGCAGTAAACGGACAGGACAGGCAAATAGCAATCAGCCCCAGCATTTT
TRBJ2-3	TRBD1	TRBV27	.	CASSHWDRPDTQYF	TGTGCCAGCAGTCACTGGGACAGGCCAGATACGCAGTATTTT
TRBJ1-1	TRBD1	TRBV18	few	CASSPPTGTNTEAFF	TGTGCCAGCTCACCACCGACAGGGACAAACACTGAAGCTTTCTTT
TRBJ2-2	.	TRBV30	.	CAWSVWPPRYSGDTGELFF	TGTGCCTGGAGTGTCTGGCCCCCCCGTTACTCGGGTGACACCGGGGAGCTGTTTTTT
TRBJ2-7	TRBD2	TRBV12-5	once	CASGLVLMTSGKRKQYF	TGTGCTAGTGGTTTGGTACTAATGACTAGCGGGAAACGTAAGCAGTACTTC
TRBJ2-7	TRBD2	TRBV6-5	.	CASKPSGRSSYEQYF	TGTGCCAGCAAGCCTAGCGGAAGGAGCTCCTACGAGCAGTACTTC
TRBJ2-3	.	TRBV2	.	CASSLSWFSTDTQYF	TGTGCCAGCAGCCTAAGTTGGTTTTCCACAGATACGCAGTATTTT
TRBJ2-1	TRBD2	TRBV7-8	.	CASSLASGGGFEQFF	TGTGCCAGCAGCTTAGCCTCCGGGGGGGGCTTTGAGCAGTTCTTC
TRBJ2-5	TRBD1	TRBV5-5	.	CATGQGVETQYF	TGTGCCACAGGACAGGGGGTAGAGACCCAGTACTTC
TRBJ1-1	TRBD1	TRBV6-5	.	CASRWDRGNTEAFF	TGTGCCAGCAGATGGGACAGGGGAAACACTGAAGCTTTCTTT
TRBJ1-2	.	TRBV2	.	CASYWGLGGYTF	TGTGCCAGCTATTGGGGGCTTGGGGGCTACACCTTC
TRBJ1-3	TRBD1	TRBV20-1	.	CSASLRDRGQTIYF	TGCAGTGCTAGTCTCCGCGACAGGGGCCAAACCATATATTTT
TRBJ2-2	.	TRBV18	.	CASSPMRAGDTGELFF	TGTGCCAGCTCACCAATGAGGGCGGGTGACACCGGGGAGCTGTTTTTT
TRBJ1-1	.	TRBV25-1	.	CASSEQVGTEAFF	TGTGCCAGCAGTGAGCAGGTGGGCACTGAAGCTTTCTTT
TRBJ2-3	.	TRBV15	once	CATSRDLTRPRGSTDTQYF	TGTGCCACCAGCAGAGATTTAACTAGGCCTCGAGGGAGCACAGATACGCAGTATTTT
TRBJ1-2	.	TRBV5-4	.	CASSSGGSYGYTF	TGTGCCAGCAGCTCCGGCGGGAGCTATGGCTACACCTTC
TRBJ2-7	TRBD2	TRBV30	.	CAWSVGSGGSYEQYF	TGTGCCTGGAGTGTTGGTAGCGGGGGCTCCTACGAGCAGTACTTC
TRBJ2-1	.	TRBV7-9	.	CASSFPTGATEEQFF	TGTGCCAGCAGCTTTCCTACGGGAGCGACGGAGGAGCAGTTCTTC
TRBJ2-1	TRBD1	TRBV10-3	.	CAISGGGFEQFF	TGTGCCATCAGTGGAGGGGGCTTTGAGCAGTTCTTC
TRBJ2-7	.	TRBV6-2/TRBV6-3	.	CASSWDSRQYF	TGTGCCAGCAGTTGGGACTCACGGCAGTACTTC
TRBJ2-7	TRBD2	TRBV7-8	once	CASSSTTSGRYEQYF	TGTGCCAGCAGCTCGACGACTAGCGGGAGGTACGAGCAGTACTTC
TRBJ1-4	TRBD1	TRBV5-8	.	CASSLAFWDRSEKLFF	TGTGCCAGCAGCTTGGCCTTTTGGGACAGGAGCGAAAAACTGTTTTTT
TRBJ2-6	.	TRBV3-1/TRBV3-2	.	CASSPTRQSGANVLTF	TGTGCCAGCAGCCCCACTAGGCAATCTGGGGCCAACGTCCTGACTTTC
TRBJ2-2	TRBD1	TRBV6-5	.	CASSSDRVSTGELFF	TGTGCCAGCAGTTCAGACAGGGTCTCCACCGGGGAGCTGTTTTTT
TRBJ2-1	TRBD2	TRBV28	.	CASSWASGIEQFF	TGTGCCAGCAGTTGGGCTAGCGGGATAGAGCAGTTCTTC
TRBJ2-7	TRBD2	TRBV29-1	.	CSARTSGNAYEQYF	TGCAGCGCCAGAACGAGCGGGAATGCCTACGAGCAGTACTTC